Listed here are 22 T cell receptor beta chains from one sample, sequenced in a study of blood T cell repertoires in COVID-19. Repertoires were generated with immunoSEQ multiplex PCR, while TCRdb's copy carries only in-frame clones and drops some. The sample contains 350,000 or so clones, approximately 92% of which appear only once. Sequenced: PBMCs or T cells enriched from blood (not recorded which). These receptors were collected from a woman aged 25 to 45 who had recovered from COVID-19.

The CDR3 here is CASSSGTIYEQYF. As DNA, the CDR3 is TGTGCCAGCAGTTCCGGGACAATCTACGAGCAGTACTTC. The genes are TRBV28 and TRBJ2-7; the D gene is possibly TRBD1 (6 bases). CDR1 MDHEN and CDR2 SYDVKM come from the germline V gene. The CDR3 spans 13 residues. V was pared by 4 bases and J by 3 bases, with 10 bases between.

V is TRBV18 and J is TRBJ2-7, with 8 nucleotides matching TRBD1. Germline CDR1 reads KGHSH; CDR2 reads LQKENI. The CDR3 contains 14 residues. Trimming cost V 4 bases and J 7 bases; bases outside gene matches: 9. CDR3 amino acids: CASSLDQGAGEQYF. The CDR3 DNA follows: TGTGCCAGCTCACTCGACCAGGGGGCTGGGGAGCAGTACTTC.

This chain uses TRBV5-1 with TRBJ2-7; maybe TRBD2 (6 bases). CDR1 and CDR2 from the germline V gene are SGHRS and YFSETQ. This CDR3 is built from 14 residues. V dropped 5 bases and J dropped 2 bases, with 14 bases sitting between them. CDR3: CASRSGTRPYEQYF. The DNA of the CDR3 is TGCGCCAGCAGATCCGGGACTCGACCCTACGAGCAGTACTTC. The complete variable domain, with remaining parts taken from reference TRBV5-1 and TRBJ2-7, reads KAGVTQTPRYLIKTRGQQVTLSCSPISGHRSVSWYQQTPGQGLQFLFEYFSETQRNKGNFPGRFSGRQFSNSRSEMNVSTLELGDSALYLCASRSGTRPYEQYFGPGTRLTVT.

This clone has only one observation. The chain recombines TRBV19 with TRBJ1-5; perhaps TRBD1 as D (6 bases). Germline loops: CDR1 LNHDA, CDR2 SQIVND (reference sequence). Trimming took off 6 bases at V and 0 bases at J, with 15 bases between the two ends. The CDR3 spans 16 residues. The CDR3 nucleotides are TGTGCCAGTAGAGGGGGGGCAGGACTTAGCAATCAGCCCCAGCATTTT. Residues: CASRGGAGLSNQPQHF.

The gene calls are TRBV5-5 and TRBJ1-1; the match to TRBD1 covers 9 bases. Germline CDR1 reads SGHKS; CDR2 reads YYEKEE (reference sequence). Germline trimming cut 2 bases from V and 4 bases from J; bases unmatched to any gene: 0. The CDR3 has 13 amino acids. CDR3 loop: CASSLQGATEAFF. The CDR3 DNA sequence: TGTGCCAGCAGCTTACAGGGGGCCACTGAAGCTTTCTTT.

This rearrangement joins TRBV2 to TRBJ2-3; 7 bases match TRBD2. CDR3 length: 14 amino acids. The J segment lost 0 bases and the V segment lost 7 bases, leaving 4 bases of the junction unmatched. Germline CDR1 reads SNHLY; CDR2 reads FYNNEI. CDR3 nucleotide sequence: TGTGCCAGCAAGGTAGCGGGCAGCACAGATACGCAGTATTTT. Protein sequence: CASKVAGSTDTQYF.

To note about this clone: The sample has other DNA sequences that encode this CDR3 too. The genes are TRBV5-4 and TRBJ2-1; 7 bases are a match to TRBD2. V trimming: 0 bases; J trimming: 0 bases; junction bases outside the gene matches: 0. Germline values: CDR1 SGHNT, CDR2 YYREEE (reference sequence). The CDR3 is 15 residues long. The CDR3 nucleotides are TGTGCCAGCAGCTTGGGCGGGAGCTCCTACAATGAGCAGTTCTTC. It codes for CASSLGGSSYNEQFF.

The chain is built from TRBV18 and TRBJ1-2; 7 positions match TRBD1. With V trimmed by 3 bases and J by 2 bases, 3 bases remained unmatched. The CDR3 sequence is 14 residues long. Germline loops: CDR1 KGHSH, CDR2 LQKENI. This chain's CDR3 is CASSPDRENYGYTF. The CDR3 DNA reads as TGTGCCAGCTCACCTGACAGGGAAAACTATGGCTACACCTTC. The entire variable domain, with the rest obtained from reference TRBV18 and TRBJ1-2, is as follows: NAGVMQNPRHLVRRRGQEARLRCSPMKGHSHVYWYRQLPEEGLKFMVYLQKENIIDESGMPKERFSAEFPKEGPSILRIQQVVRGDSAAYFCASSPDRENYGYTFGSGTRLTVV.

V is TRBV18 and J is TRBJ1-4; the D gene is possibly TRBD1 (5 bases). V was pared by 0 bases and J by 0 bases, with 8 bases between. CDR1 KGHSH and CDR2 LQKENI come from the germline V gene. CDR3 size: 16 residues. CDR3 DNA: TGTGCCAGCTCACCACCAGGGGATACAACTAATGAAAAACTGTTTTTT. Translating it yields CASSPPGDTTNEKLFF.

To note about this clone: The junction and the germline gene differ at one end; a read error may be behind it. The chain is built from TRBV7-7 and TRBJ2-7; TRBD1 might be the D (6 bases). The CDR3 covers 15 residues. Germline V gene sequence: CDR1 SSHAT, CDR2 FNYEAQ (reference sequence). CDR3 in amino acids: CASSFYGTSAYEQYF. CDR3 in DNA: TGTGCTAGCAGCTTTTACGGGACATCAGCCTACGAGCAGTACTTC.

In its sample, this clone was seen once. V usage is TRBV11-2 and J usage is TRBJ2-7, with D possibly being TRBD1 (5 bases). The V gene's germline CDR1 is SGHAT and CDR2 FQNNGV. The CDR3 has 12 residues. V lost 4 bases to trimming and J lost 9 bases, with 13 bases between them. Here the CDR3 reads CASSSSRQRQYF. The CDR3 nucleotides are TGTGCCAGCAGCTCGAGTAGACAGAGGCAGTACTTC.

The chain has TRBV6-5 and TRBJ1-2; the match to TRBD1 covers 9 bases. CDR3 length: 14 residues. Germline CDR1 and CDR2: MNHEY and SVGAGI. The V segment lost 6 bases and the J segment 4 bases; nucleotides outside the gene matches: 6. CDR3 in DNA: TGTGCCAGCAGCCGATTGGGACAGGGCTATGGCTACACCTTC. Its protein product is CASSRLGQGYGYTF.

The chain links TRBV19 to TRBJ2-1; 9 bases agree with TRBD1. CDR3 length equals 17 residues. V was pared by 1 base and J by 0 bases, with 4 bases of the junction left unmatched. Germline V gene lookup returns CDR1 LNHDA and CDR2 SQIVND (reference sequence). The CDR3 region is CASSIGGTGFSYNEQFF. DNA for the CDR3: TGTGCCAGTAGTATAGGGGGGACAGGGTTCTCCTACAATGAGCAGTTCTTC.

This rearrangement joins TRBV16 to TRBJ2-1; D is possibly TRBD1 (5 bases). Trimming removed 4 bases from V and 7 bases from J, with 20 bases in between. Germline assignment: CDR1 KGHSY and CDR2 FQNENV. The CDR3 sequence is 16 residues long. The CDR3 spells CASSPAKGLLGNEQFF. The CDR3 DNA follows: TGTGCCAGCAGCCCTGCAAAGGGGTTGTTGGGTAATGAGCAGTTCTTC.

Comments on this clone: The identical CDR3 is also encoded by other nucleotide sequences in the sample. The chain combines TRBV5-6 with TRBJ1-1, with D possibly matching TRBD1 (5 bases). V was trimmed by 0 bases and J by 1 base, leaving 7 bases between them. Germline V gene lookup returns CDR1 SGHDT and CDR2 YYEEEE. The CDR3 contains 14 residues. The CDR3 DNA follows: TGTGCCAGCAGCTTGGGGGGCCCGAACACTGAAGCTTTCTTT. Protein: CASSLGGPNTEAFF.

V is TRBV29-1 and J is TRBJ2-3, with TRBD2 matching over 9 bases. Germline CDR1 is SQVTM and CDR2 is ANQGSEA. The J segment lost 4 bases and the V segment lost 6 bases, leaving 8 bases of the junction unmatched. The CDR3 length is 14 residues. CDR3 in DNA: TGCAGCGTGACCTGGCGGGAGGGCTCAGATACGCAGTATTTT. Translating it yields CSVTWREGSDTQYF.

The chain links TRBV7-9 to TRBJ2-7; D may be TRBD1 (5 bases). The CDR3 is 12 residues long. Trimming shortened V by 5 bases and J by 6 bases, and 11 bases separated the two germline ends. CDR1 SEHNR and CDR2 FQNEAQ come from the germline V gene (reference sequence). CDR3 DNA: TGTGCCAGCAGCCGCCACAGGAGCGAGCAGTACTTC. The encoded protein is CASSRHRSEQYF.

The chain joins TRBV7-2 to TRBJ2-5, with a tentative D call TRBD2 (6 bases). The germline CDR1 and CDR2 sequences are SGHTA and FQGNSA. The CDR3 runs to 15 residues. Trimming cost V 0 bases and J 5 bases, with 13 bases left between them. CDR3 DNA sequence: TGTGCCAGCAGCTTAGCGATTAGCCGGGGGGAGACCCAGTACTTC. Encoded protein: CASSLAISRGETQYF.

This clone was observed a few times. V usage is TRBV20-1 and J usage is TRBJ1-2, with 8 bases lining up with TRBD1. The CDR3 has 16 amino acids. With V trimmed by 3 bases and J by 3 bases, 12 bases remained unmatched. Germline CDR1 and CDR2: DFQATT and SNEGSKA (reference sequence). CDR3 in amino acids: CSASFTGGKTYYGYTF. CDR3 sequence (DNA): TGCAGTGCTAGTTTCACAGGGGGGAAGACATACTATGGCTACACCTTC.

CDR3 nucleotides: TGTGCCAGTGCGACAGGGGCGGCCTATGGCTACACCTTC. Residues: CASATGAAYGYTF. The rearrangement joins TRBV7-8 to TRBJ1-2, with 8 bases fitting TRBD1. The CDR3 is 13 residues long. CDR1 and CDR2 from the germline V gene are SGHVS and FQNEAQ. J gave up 4 bases and V 9 bases, and 7 bases lay outside the gene matches.

V is TRBV14 and J is TRBJ2-3, with 10 bases matching TRBD1. V was clipped by 4 bases and J by 3 bases; unmatched bases: 10. The CDR3 loop spans 17 amino acids. Germline V gene sequence: CDR1 SGHDN, CDR2 FVKESK. The CDR3 DNA is TGTGCCAGCAGCCCCCGCTGGACAGGGGGACGGACAGATACGCAGTATTTT. Translated: CASSPRWTGGRTDTQYF. Combining the CDR3 with reference TRBV14 and TRBJ2-3 gives the whole variable domain EAGVTQFPSHSVIEKGQTVTLRCDPISGHDNLYWYRRVMGKEIKFLLHFVKESKQDESGMPNNRFLAERTGGTYSTLKVQPAELEDSGVYFCASSPRWTGGRTDTQYFGPGTRLTVL.

There are a few counts of this clone. This chain joins TRBV5-5 and TRBJ2-1, with 11 bases fitting TRBD2. Germline V lookup: CDR1 SGHKS, CDR2 YYEKEE (reference sequence). V lost 3 bases, J lost 6 bases, and 5 bases stayed unmatched. The CDR3 runs 15 residues. Here the CDR3 reads CASSSGLAESNEQFF. CDR3 nucleotides: TGTGCCAGCAGCTCGGGACTAGCGGAAAGCAATGAGCAGTTCTTC.